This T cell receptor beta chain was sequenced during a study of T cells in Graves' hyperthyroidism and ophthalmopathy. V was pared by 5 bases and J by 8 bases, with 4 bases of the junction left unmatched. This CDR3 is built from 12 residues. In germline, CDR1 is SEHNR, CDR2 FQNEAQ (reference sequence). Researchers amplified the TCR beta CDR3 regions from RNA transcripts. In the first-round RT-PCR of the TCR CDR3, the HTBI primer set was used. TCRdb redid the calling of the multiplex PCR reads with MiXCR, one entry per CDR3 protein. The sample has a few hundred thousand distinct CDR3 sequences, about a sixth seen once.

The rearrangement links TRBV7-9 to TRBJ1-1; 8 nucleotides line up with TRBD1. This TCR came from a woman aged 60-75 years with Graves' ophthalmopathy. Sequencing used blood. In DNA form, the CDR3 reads TGTGCCAGCAGCCGCAGGGGGCTGGAAGCTTTCTTT. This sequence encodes CASSRRGLEAFF.